The source of this TCR beta chain is a study of cytomegalovirus exposure and HLA in healthy donors (dated 2017 in TCRdb). As for the study more broadly: In an earlier analysis of 587 of the donors, 276 Gb of sequence data and about 110 million unique TCR beta sequences from about 180 million T cells were reported. About 330 gigabases of sequencing data and around 90 million unique TCR sequences made up an early release that covered 500 to 700 HLA-typed donors. Of the 350 to 400 genotyped donors, 65% to 90% fell in the genetic ancestry cluster associated with self-reported Caucasian donors. The study aimed to test whether cataloging public T cell receptors could reveal signatures of past pathogen exposure. The T cell repertoires of 666 subjects were profiled by immunosequencing and related to cytomegalovirus serostatus. Along with the roughly 710-subject first cohort, a separate validation cohort of roughly 110 different subjects was used. To predict cytomegalovirus infection status, the study brought together high-throughput TCR immunosequencing, statistical association of individual TCRs with disease status, and machine learning. A later analysis re-analyzed previously published TCR beta repertoires from 600 to 850 donors and added high-resolution HLA genotyping to study TCR occurrence patterns. In the later analysis, no new phenotypic data were used to find candidate immune exposures; instead, reliance was placed on TCR beta sequences and their occurrence across donors. In an earlier analysis of over 550 of the donors, high-throughput TCR beta sequencing was used to judge whether each TCR beta V gene segment behaved as functional or pseudogenic. Alongside the repertoire data, information on donor age, sex, ethnicity and CMV serostatus was compiled. A later genetic analysis took genome-wide SNP genotypes for about 55% of the 666 donors and used that subset as a discovery cohort. All discovery cohort repertoires had been generated on a single sequencing platform. HLA typing included class I and class II loci at four-digit resolution. The number of donors typed differed by locus, with 629-630 for A, B, C, DRB1 and DQB1, more than 500 for DQA1, 606 for DPA1, and around 460 for DPB1. Roughly 5 DR-DQ haplotypes were treated as single units for association and clustering because of strong linkage in the cohort. Among almost 400 genotyped donors of the cohort, an average of about 240,000 unique TCR beta nucleotide sequences were sequenced per donor, around 20% of them non-productive.

This clone has a single count. This clone's antigen is unknown. Base qualities are not provided; no much larger clone lies one nucleotide away. Broad study findings and their caveats: A later analysis found that most CMV-associated TCR beta chains appeared HLA-restricted, with HLA associations seemingly driven largely by CMV exposure. At a false discovery rate of 0.05, a later analysis linked around 15,000 TCR beta sequences to specific HLA alleles. An association between a missense DCLRE1C variant and V-gene and J-gene trimming of TCR beta chains was found in a later genetic analysis and replicated in an independent cohort. The classifier was reported to diagnose cytomegalovirus status with high specificity and sensitivity in both the original cohort and the validation cohort. A group of highly shared sequence variants was considered likely to be a technical artifact of the sequencing pipeline. It was suggested by the authors that the approach could potentially be generalized to other disease states and immunological phenotypes. A further reported finding was that TCR beta sequences accurately predicted the HLA-A and HLA-B alleles for most subjects in the first cohort. An earlier analysis of around 600 of the donors showed that most TCR beta V segments appeared in productive rearrangements either about 87% or about 30% of the time, which broadly matched IMGT annotations. In a later analysis, TCR association rates were found to vary across HLA loci, with the most associated TCRs seen for DRB1 alleles and the fewest for HLA-C alleles. Linkage disequilibrium might explain the correlated functional status among segregating V segments, but an unknown experimental factor could not be ruled out. CMV serostatus was the only immune exposure information available for the cohort. Most TCR sequences were observed very rarely across donors, whereas some public TCRs were present in many individuals. Roughly uniform sequencing depth across donors was assumed in presence/absence analyses, although this assumption may not hold. A few of the identified cytomegalovirus-associated TCR beta chains were confirmed in vitro to be specific for cytomegalovirus antigens. The cohort was sequenced for TCR beta chains only, and without alpha or paired-chain data the features that could be detected were limited. According to a later analysis, parvovirus B19, influenza, CMV and Epstein-Barr virus appeared linked to several top co-occurrence clusters. The earlier analysis of 587 of the donors excluded some 15 rarely observed V segments, including chromosome 9 orphons, because counts were too low. A later genetic analysis reported fewer N-insertions in productive TCRs among donors in an Asian-associated ancestry cluster than the roughly 670-donor mean. A total of about 180 TCR beta chains were listed by the study as associated with cytomegalovirus. Assigning TCR associations to individual alleles was difficult when HLA alleles, especially DR and DQ, strongly co-occurred. In a later analysis, HLA-associated TCR beta chains showed more clonal expansion and lower generation probabilities than non-associated chains that were equally common. Because HLA typing was missing for some donors at each locus, association tests included only the typed subset.

The cohort was made up of several hundred healthy bone marrow donors. Cohort members were all nominally healthy when sampled, although unrecorded immune exposures were likely present. The donor was CMV seropositive and was included in the group of 250 to 300 seropositive cohort members. Every donor gave a peripheral blood sample, and the peripheral blood mononuclear cells from that sample were used for TCR beta sequencing. Genomic DNA extraction from the blood cell samples was performed with the Qiagen DNeasy Blood Extraction Kit. The library was generated by the immunoSEQ multiplex PCR assay. The multiplex PCR relied on a mix of 60 forward primers for TCR Vbeta segments and 13 reverse primers for TCR Jbeta segments. Amplification of the CDR3 region of rearranged TCR beta genes was performed with a multiplex PCR assay on genomic DNA. The amplified TCR beta libraries were sequenced on the Illumina HiSeq System as 87-base-pair reads. In the source study's methods: In a later analysis, some 80 million unique TCR beta chains were counted across the approximately 640 repertoires, and around 10 million of these chains were shared by at least two donors. A nearest-neighbor algorithm error-corrected the raw reads and collapsed the reads into unique sequences, merging closely related sequences to remove PCR and sequencing errors. V, D and J gene segments were assigned by aligning CDR3 sequences to IMGT reference sequences. Each retained sequence needed at least a six-nucleotide match to both a V gene segment and a J gene segment. Rearrangements were called productive when the CDR3 lacked stop codons and stayed in frame with V and J; all others were non-productive. CDR3 was defined by IMGT convention, running from the second conserved V-encoded cysteine to the conserved J-encoded phenylalanine. Sequences without an unambiguous match to a single V gene segment were excluded from the earlier analysis of about 600 of the donors. An earlier analysis of 587 of the donors classified V segments as functional when productive rearrangements were above 56.7% and as segregating when the standard deviation between donors was above 5%. A statistical classification framework was developed to diagnose cytomegalovirus status using the catalog of TCR beta chain sequences. In a later analysis, TCR nucleotide sequences were compared against IMGT/GENE-DB human TR gene sequences so that V and J genes could be assigned. A later analysis assigned CDR3 sequences and most-parsimonious VDJ recombination scenarios with the TCRdist pipeline. A later analysis defined each TCR beta chain by its CDR3 amino acid sequence plus V-gene family, and excluded reads lacking a unique V-gene family. As a way to deal with suspected cross-contamination and a sequencing artifact, a later analysis dropped hundreds of nucleotide sequences that were highly shared and had low generation probability. For each public chain, a later analysis derived a clonal expansion index from normalized ranks of inferred template counts within each repertoire. A later analysis computed generation probabilities with a VDJ recombination model fitted to out-of-frame rearrangements, and checked the results against IGoR. Hypergeometric tests were used in a later analysis to score TCR-TCR, TCR-HLA and TCR-CMV co-occurrence, with a repertoire-size bias correction applied to the TCR pairs. In a later analysis, false discovery rates were estimated by permuting HLA or CMV assignments 20 times. In a later analysis, co-occurring TCRs were grouped using DBSCAN, with TCRdist sequence similarity added in when clustering inside HLA-allele-positive subsets. For co-occurrence clustering, repertoires with fewer than 30,000 or more than 120,000 public chains were excluded, along with roughly 5 repertoires with anomalous nucleotide sharing. TCRdb limited this immuneACCESS table to in-frame rearrangements with V and J called. A share of clones is missing; checked studies link under half to unresolved V genes, and the rest is unexplained. That table supplies the V and J calls and clone size; D and trimming were determined from the DNA. Recorded for this sample are tens of thousands of clones; more than 70% of them occurred a single time. The ten biggest clones cover more than 20% of the sample.

This TCR was recovered from a man aged 45 to 65 in good health and CMV-seropositive. The specimen was PBMCs.

The nucleotide sequence reads TGTGCCAGCAGCCCCTCGTGGGGGGGCCCCCCTTACAATGAGCAGTTCTTC. It codes for CASSPSWGGPPYNEQFF. The sequence joins TRBV7-7 to TRBJ2-1, with a tentative D gene TRBD2 over 7 matching bases. As encoded in the germline V gene (reference sequence), CDR1 is SSHAT while CDR2 is FNYEAQ. Trimming at the junction amounts to 5 bases on V and 4 bases on J, and the germline ends lie 21 bases apart. Spanning cysteine to phenylalanine, the CDR3 consists of 17 amino acids. Of the read, only the CDR3 DNA is kept; its 51 bases are in frame from base 1.